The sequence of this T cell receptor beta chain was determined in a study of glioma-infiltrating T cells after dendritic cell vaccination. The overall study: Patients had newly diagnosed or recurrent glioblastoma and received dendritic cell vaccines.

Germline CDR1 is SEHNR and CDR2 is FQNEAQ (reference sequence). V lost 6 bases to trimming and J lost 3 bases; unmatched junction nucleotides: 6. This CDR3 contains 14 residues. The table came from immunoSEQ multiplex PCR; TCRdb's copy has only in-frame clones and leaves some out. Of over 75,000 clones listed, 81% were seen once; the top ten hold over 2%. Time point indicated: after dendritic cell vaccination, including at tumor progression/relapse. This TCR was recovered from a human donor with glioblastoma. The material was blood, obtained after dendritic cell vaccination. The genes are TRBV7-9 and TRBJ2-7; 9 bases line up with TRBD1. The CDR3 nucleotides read TGTGCCAGCAGTACCGGGACAGGGAGCTACGAGCAGTACTTC. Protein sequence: CASSTGTGSYEQYF.